This note documents a single T cell receptor (beta chain) sequence. The table lists this clone with a few counts. The antigen it binds to is not known. No base-level quality is on record; no much larger clone is a single base apart. This sample is drawn from a study of OX40 agonist ivuxolimab in advanced cancers. General notes on the study: Ivuxolimab was a fully human IgG2 agonistic monoclonal antibody targeting the costimulatory receptor OX40 (CD134). Intravenous ivuxolimab was administered to patients every 2 weeks at six dose levels: 0.01, 0.1, 0.3, 1.5, 3 and 10 mg/kg. Of the roughly 51 patients in dose escalation, around 20 had hepatocellular carcinoma, some 15 had melanoma, 9 had renal cell carcinoma and 9 had head and neck cancer. A male proportion of around 80% and a mean age of about 60 years, ranging from about 23 to 90, were recorded for the dose-escalation cohort. Patients were allowed to have had prior anti-PD-1, anti-PD-L1 or anti-CTLA-4 therapy, and approximately 40% of the dose-escalation patients had been treated with checkpoint inhibitors. Three dose-escalation patients achieved partial responses, one with hepatocellular carcinoma and two with cutaneous melanoma. The purpose of peripheral TCRbeta sequencing was to test whether ivuxolimab changed TCR sequence diversity and led to clonal T-cell expansion. The paper covers the monotherapy dose-escalation part of the phase I ivuxolimab trial, which included N of about 50 patients.

The trial excluded patients who had a history of autoimmune disease or who were on systemic immunosuppression. Peripheral blood for TCR sequencing was collected from all dose cohorts at baseline, on cycle 4 day 1, and on cycle 7 day 1. Samples were obtained from an open-label, multicenter, first-in-human phase I dose-escalation trial of ivuxolimab. The trial enrolled adults with locally advanced or metastatic head and neck squamous cell, hepatocellular, melanoma or renal cell carcinoma. Before TCR sequencing, CD4+ T cells and CD8+ T cells from peripheral blood were sorted into separate populations. Genomic DNA was extracted from sorted cells for sequencing of the TCRbeta CDR3 region. The immunoSEQ Assay was used to sequence the TCRbeta CDR3 regions. TCRdb stores this immuneACCESS table with in-frame sequences only. Part of the clones is absent; in the studies checked, under half of the shortfall reflects unresolved V genes, and no reason is known for the rest. The sample yields 80,000 to 85,000 clones; approximately 79% were counted once. The ten most abundant clones make up 5.5% to 8.5% of the sample.

Relative to germline, V is 7 bases shorter and J is 5 bases shorter, with 16 bases between their ends. The CDR3 runs 14 residues from the cysteine to the phenylalanine. Of the read, only the CDR3 DNA is kept; its 42 bases are in frame from base 1. Sequences MDHEN (CDR1) and SYDVKM (CDR2) are obtained from the germline V gene. What the work shows at the level of the full study, not this receptor alone: At doses of 0.1 to 3.0 mg/kg, clonal expansion of both CD4+ and CD8+ T cells in blood was seen between baseline and week 6. The antigen specificity of the clonally expanded peripheral T cells was not determined. In the 0.1-3.0 mg/kg groups, partial responders were among the patients with the lowest normalized peripheral clonal expansion, particularly in CD8+ T cells. On average, CD8+ T cells showed more expanded clones than CD4+ T cells after ivuxolimab. Low levels of normalized T-cell clonal expansion were also seen in some patients who did not respond.

The clonotype comes from an adult with an advanced solid tumor such as melanoma, head and neck, liver or kidney cancer. Sequenced material: CD4+ or CD8+ T cells sorted from blood, taken in a trial of the OX40 agonist ivuxolimab. The V and J genes are TRBV28 and TRBJ2-3; matching of 6 bases hints at TRBD2 as the D gene. The nucleotides read TGTGCCAGCAATCGGTGGCAGGGAGGAGATACGCAGTATTTT. Its coded protein is CASNRWQGGDTQYF.